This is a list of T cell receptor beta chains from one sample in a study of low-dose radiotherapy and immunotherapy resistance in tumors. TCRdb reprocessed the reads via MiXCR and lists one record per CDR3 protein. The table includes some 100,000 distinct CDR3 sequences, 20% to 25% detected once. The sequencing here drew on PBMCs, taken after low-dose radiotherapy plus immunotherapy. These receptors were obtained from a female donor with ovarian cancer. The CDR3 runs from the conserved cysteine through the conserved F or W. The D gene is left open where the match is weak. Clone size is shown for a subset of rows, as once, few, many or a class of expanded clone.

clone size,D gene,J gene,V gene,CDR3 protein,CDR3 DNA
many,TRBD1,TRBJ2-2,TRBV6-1,CASSQGAGELFF,TGTGCCAGCAGCCAGGGGGCCGGGGAGCTGTTTTTT
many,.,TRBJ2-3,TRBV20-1,CTAVLSTDTQYF,TGCACAGCGGTACTTAGCACAGATACGCAGTATTTT
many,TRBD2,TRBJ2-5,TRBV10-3,CAISDSGSETQYF,TGTGCCATCAGTGACAGCGGGAGTGAGACCCAGTACTTC
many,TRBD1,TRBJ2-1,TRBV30,CASQGSSSYNEQFF,TGTGCCTCACAGGGGAGCAGCTCCTACAATGAGCAGTTCTTC
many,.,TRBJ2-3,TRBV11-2,CASSRDLPSPDTQYF,TGTGCCAGCAGCAGGGACCTCCCCTCCCCAGATACGCAGTATTTT
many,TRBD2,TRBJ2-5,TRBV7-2,CASSSSSGETQYF,TGTGCCAGCAGCTCCTCTAGCGGGGAGACCCAGTACTTC
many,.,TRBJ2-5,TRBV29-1,CSVTGPFQETQYF,TGCAGCGTGACCGGACCGTTCCAAGAGACCCAGTACTTC
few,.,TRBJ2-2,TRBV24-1,CATSMGQANTGELFF,TGTGCCACCAGTATGGGACAAGCGAACACCGGGGAGCTGTTTTTT
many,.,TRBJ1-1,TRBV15,CATSRDQLNTEAFF,TGTGCCACCAGCAGAGATCAACTGAACACTGAAGCTTTCTTT
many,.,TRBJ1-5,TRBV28,CASSSSHQGAPQHF,TGTGCCAGCAGTTCAAGTCACCAGGGAGCGCCCCAGCATTTT
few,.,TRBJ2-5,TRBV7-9,CASSSRTEETQYF,TGTGCCAGCAGCTCCCGCACTGAAGAGACCCAGTACTTC
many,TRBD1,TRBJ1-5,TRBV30,CAWAPGTGGPNQPQHF,TGTGCCTGGGCCCCTGGGACAGGGGGACCCAATCAGCCCCAGCATTTT
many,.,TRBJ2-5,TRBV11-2,CASSLDRGQETQYF,TGTGCCAGCAGCTTAGATCGGGGTCAAGAGACCCAGTACTTC
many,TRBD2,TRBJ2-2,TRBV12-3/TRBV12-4,CASSFTSGNTGELFF,TGTGCCAGCAGTTTTACTAGCGGGAACACCGGGGAGCTGTTTTTT
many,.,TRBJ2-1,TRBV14,CASSREGDGLGEQFF,TGTGCCAGCAGCCGGGAGGGGGACGGGCTCGGAGAGCAGTTCTTC
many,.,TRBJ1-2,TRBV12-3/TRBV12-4,CASSLGAVYGYTF,TGTGCCAGCAGTTTGGGTGCGGTATATGGCTACACCTTC
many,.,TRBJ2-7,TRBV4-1,CASSHVSGVEQYF,TGCGCCAGCAGCCACGTTTCAGGGGTTGAGCAGTACTTC
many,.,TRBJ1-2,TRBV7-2,CASSLSGGNGYTF,TGTGCCAGCAGCTTATCCGGAGGAAATGGCTACACCTTC
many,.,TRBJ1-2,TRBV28,CASSLDSLGNGYTF,TGTGCCAGCAGTTTAGACAGCCTGGGAAATGGCTACACCTTC
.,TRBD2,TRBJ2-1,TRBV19,CASSRFGLADHPYNEQFF,TGTGCCAGTAGTCGATTTGGACTAGCGGACCATCCCTACAATGAGCAGTTCTTC
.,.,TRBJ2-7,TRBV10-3,CAISGRDAGSYEQYF,TGTGCCATCAGTGGCCGGGACGCAGGCTCCTACGAGCAGTACTTC
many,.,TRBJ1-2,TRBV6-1,CASSEVYTGPGYTF,TGTGCCAGCAGTGAAGTTTACACGGGACCCGGCTACACCTTC